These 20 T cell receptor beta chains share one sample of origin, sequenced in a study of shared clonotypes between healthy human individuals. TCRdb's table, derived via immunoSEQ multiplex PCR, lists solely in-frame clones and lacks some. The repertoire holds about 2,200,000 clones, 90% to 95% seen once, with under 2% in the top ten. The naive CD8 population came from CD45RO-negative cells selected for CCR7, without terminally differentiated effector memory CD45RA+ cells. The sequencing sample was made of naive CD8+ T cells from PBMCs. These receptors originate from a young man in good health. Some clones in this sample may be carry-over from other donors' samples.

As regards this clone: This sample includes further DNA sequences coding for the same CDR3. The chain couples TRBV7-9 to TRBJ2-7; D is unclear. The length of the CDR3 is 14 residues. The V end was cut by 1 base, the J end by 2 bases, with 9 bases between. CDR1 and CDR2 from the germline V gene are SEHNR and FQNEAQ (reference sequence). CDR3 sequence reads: CASSLVGQAYEQYF. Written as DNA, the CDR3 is TGTGCCAGCAGCTTAGTTGGGCAAGCCTACGAGCAGTACTTC.

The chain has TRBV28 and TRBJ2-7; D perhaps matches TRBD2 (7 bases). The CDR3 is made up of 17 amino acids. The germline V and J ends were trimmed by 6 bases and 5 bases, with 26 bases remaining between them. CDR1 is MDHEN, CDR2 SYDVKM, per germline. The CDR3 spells CASRLEGSGGPWDEQYF. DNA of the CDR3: TGTGCCAGCAGATTGGAGGGTTCGGGGGGCCCATGGGACGAGCAGTACTTC.

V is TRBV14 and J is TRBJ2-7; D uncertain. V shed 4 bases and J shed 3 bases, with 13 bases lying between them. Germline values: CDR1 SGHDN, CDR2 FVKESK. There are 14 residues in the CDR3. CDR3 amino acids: CASSRKGMDYEQYF. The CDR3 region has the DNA TGTGCCAGCAGCCGTAAAGGGATGGACTACGAGCAGTACTTC.

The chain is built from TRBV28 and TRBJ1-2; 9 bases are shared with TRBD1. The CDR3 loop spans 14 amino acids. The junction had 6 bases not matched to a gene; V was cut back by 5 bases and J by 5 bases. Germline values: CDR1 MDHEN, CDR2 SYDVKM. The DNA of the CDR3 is TGTGCCAGCAGTAGGTTTGACAGGGGGTATGGCTACACCTTC. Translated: CASSRFDRGYGYTF.

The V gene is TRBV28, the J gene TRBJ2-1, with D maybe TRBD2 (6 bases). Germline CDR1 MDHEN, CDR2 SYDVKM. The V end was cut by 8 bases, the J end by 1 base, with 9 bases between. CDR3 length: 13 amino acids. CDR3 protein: CASGGRSYNEQFF. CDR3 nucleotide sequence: TGTGCCAGCGGGGGGAGGTCCTACAATGAGCAGTTCTTC.

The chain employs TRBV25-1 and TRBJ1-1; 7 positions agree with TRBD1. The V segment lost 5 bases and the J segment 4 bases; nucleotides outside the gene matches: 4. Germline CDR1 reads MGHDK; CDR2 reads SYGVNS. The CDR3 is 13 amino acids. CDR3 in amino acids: CASSTGVGTEAFF. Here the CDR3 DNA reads TGTGCCAGCAGTACAGGGGTCGGCACTGAAGCTTTCTTT.

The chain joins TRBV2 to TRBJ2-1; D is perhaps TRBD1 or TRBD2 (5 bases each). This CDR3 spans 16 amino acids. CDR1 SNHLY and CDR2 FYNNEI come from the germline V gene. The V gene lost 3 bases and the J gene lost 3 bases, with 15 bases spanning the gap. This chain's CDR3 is CASSDAGRARYNEQFF. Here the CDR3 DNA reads TGTGCCAGCAGTGATGCGGGCAGGGCTCGCTACAATGAGCAGTTCTTC. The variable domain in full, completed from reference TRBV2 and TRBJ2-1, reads EPEVTQTPSHQVTQMGQEVILRCVPISNHLYFYWYRQILGQKVEFLVSFYNNEISEKSEIFDDQFSVERPDGSNFTLKIRSTKLEDSAMYFCASSDAGRARYNEQFFGPGTRLTVL.

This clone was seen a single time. The CDR3 loop is CASSVGEGARGEQYF. CDR3 nucleotide sequence: TGTGCCAGCAGCGTAGGTGAGGGGGCGCGAGGCGAGCAGTACTTC. The rearrangement uses TRBV9 and TRBJ2-7, with 7 bases lining up with TRBD1. The CDR3 consists of 15 residues. Germline V CDR1 and CDR2: SGDLS, YYNGEE. V shed 0 bases and J 6 bases; nucleotides not matched to a gene: 9.

For the CDR3, the DNA is TGCGCCAGCAGCCAAGAATTAGCGGGACCCACAGATACGCAGTATTTT. Protein: CASSQELAGPTDTQYF. This chain links TRBV4-3 with TRBJ2-3; the match to TRBD2 covers 8 bases. The CDR3 is made up of 16 amino acids. With V trimmed by 0 bases and J by 2 bases, 4 bases remained unmatched. Germline V gene lookup returns CDR1 LGHNA and CDR2 YSLEER.

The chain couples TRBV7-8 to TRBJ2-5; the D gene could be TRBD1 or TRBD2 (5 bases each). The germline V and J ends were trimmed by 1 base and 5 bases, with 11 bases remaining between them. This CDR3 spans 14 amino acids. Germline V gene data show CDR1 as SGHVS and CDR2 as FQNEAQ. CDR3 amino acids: CASSLGTEGETQYF. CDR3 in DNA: TGTGCCAGCAGCTTAGGGACTGAGGGGGAGACCCAGTACTTC.

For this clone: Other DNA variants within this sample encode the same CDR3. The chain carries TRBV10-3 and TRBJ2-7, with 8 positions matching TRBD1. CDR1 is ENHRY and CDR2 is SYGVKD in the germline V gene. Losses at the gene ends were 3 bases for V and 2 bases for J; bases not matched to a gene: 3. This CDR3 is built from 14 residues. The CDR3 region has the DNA TGTGCCATCAGTGATGGGACAGGAACCTACGAGCAGTACTTC. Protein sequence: CAISDGTGTYEQYF.

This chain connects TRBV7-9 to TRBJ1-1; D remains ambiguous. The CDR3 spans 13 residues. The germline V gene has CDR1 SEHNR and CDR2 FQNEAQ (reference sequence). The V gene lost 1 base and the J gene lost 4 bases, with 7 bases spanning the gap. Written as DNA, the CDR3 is TGTGCCAGCAGCTTAGAGTTCGGCACTGAAGCTTTCTTT. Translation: CASSLEFGTEAFF.

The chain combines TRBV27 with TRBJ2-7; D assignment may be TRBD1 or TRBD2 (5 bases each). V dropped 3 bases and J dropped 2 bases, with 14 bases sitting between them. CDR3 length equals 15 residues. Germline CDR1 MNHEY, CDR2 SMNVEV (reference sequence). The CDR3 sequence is CASSLGEAAPYEQYF. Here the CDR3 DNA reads TGTGCCAGCAGTTTGGGGGAAGCGGCCCCCTACGAGCAGTACTTC.

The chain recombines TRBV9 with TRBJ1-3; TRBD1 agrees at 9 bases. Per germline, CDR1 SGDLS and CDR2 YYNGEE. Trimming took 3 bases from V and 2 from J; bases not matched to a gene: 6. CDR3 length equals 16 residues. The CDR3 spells CASSAGTGKPGNTIYF. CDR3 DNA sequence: TGTGCCAGCAGCGCAGGGACAGGGAAGCCTGGAAACACCATATATTTT.

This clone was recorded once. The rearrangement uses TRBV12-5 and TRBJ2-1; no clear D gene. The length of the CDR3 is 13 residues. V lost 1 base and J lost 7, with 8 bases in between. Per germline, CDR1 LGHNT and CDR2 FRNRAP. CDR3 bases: TGTGCTAGTGGTTTGGGTGTGGCAAATGAGCAGTTCTTC. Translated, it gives CASGLGVANEQFF.

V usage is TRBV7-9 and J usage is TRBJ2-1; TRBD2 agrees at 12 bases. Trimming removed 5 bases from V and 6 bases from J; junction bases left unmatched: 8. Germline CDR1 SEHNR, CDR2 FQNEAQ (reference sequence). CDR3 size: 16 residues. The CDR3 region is CASSAQPGLAGNEQFF. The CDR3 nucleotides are TGTGCCAGCAGCGCGCAACCGGGACTAGCGGGCAATGAGCAGTTCTTC.

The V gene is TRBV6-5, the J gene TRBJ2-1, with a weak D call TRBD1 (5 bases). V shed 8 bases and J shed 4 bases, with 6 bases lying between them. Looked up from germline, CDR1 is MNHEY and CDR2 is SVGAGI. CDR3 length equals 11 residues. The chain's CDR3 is CASGQYNEQFF. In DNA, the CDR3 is TGTGCCAGCGGACAATACAATGAGCAGTTCTTC.

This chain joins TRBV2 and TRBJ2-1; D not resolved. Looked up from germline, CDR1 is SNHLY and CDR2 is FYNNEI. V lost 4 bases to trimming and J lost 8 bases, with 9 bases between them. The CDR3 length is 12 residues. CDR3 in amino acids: CASSGSSDEQFF. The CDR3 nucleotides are TGTGCCAGCAGTGGCAGCTCGGATGAGCAGTTCTTC.

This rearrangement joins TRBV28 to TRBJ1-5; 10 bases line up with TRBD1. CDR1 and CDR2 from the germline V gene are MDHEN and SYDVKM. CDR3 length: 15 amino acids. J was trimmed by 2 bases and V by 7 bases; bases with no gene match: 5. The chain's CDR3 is CASTPTGGRNQPQHF. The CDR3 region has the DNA TGTGCCAGCACCCCGACAGGGGGCCGCAATCAGCCCCAGCATTTT.

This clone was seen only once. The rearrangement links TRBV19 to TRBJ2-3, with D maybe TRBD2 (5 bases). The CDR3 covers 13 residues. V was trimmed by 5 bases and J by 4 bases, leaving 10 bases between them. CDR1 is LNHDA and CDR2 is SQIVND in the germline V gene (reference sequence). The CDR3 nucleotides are TGTGCCAGTAGTCAGCGGTCGGCAGATACGCAGTATTTT. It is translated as CASSQRSADTQYF.